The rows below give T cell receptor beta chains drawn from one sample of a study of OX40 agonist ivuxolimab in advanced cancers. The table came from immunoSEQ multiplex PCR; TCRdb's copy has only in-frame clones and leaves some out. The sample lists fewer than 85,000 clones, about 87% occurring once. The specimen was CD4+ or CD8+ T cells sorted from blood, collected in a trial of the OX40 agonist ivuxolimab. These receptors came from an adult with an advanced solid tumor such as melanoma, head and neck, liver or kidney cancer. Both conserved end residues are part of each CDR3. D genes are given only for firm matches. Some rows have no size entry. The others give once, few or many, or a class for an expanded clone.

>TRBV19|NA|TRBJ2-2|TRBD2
CASSILSGSGVTGELFF
TGTGCCAGTAGTATCCTTAGCGGGAGCGGTGTTACCGGGGAGCTGTTTTTT
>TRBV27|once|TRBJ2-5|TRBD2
CASSPGTSGKETQYF
TGTGCCAGCAGTCCCGGGACTAGCGGAAAAGAGACCCAGTACTTC
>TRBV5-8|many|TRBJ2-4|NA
CASSLVVAKNIQYF
TGTGCCAGCAGCTTGGTGGTTGCCAAAAACATTCAGTACTTC
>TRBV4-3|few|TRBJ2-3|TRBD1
CASSHRGQSTDTQYF
TGCGCCAGCAGCCACCGGGGACAGAGCACAGATACGCAGTATTTT
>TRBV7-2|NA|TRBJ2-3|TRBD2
CASSSLAGHGATDTQYF
TGTGCCAGCAGCTCTCTAGCGGGCCACGGGGCCACAGATACGCAGTATTTT
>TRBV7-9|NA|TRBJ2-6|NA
CASSLGHSSGANVLTF
TGTGCCAGCAGCTTAGGGCACAGCTCTGGGGCCAACGTCCTGACTTTC
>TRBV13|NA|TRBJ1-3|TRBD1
CASSTTGAENTIYF
TGTGCCAGCAGCACGACAGGGGCTGAAAACACCATATATTTT
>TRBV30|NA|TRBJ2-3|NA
CAWSVGDTDTQYF
TGTGCCTGGAGTGTTGGGGACACAGATACGCAGTATTTT
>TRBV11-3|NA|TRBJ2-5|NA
CASSLDLGGLNEETQYF
TGTGCCAGCAGCTTAGATCTAGGGGGGTTGAACGAGGAGACCCAGTACTTC
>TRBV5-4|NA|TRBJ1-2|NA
CASRRDYSAAGGYTF
TGTGCCAGCAGGCGCGACTACTCGGCCGCAGGAGGCTACACCTTC
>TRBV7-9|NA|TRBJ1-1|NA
CASSLSGATEAFF
TGTGCCAGCAGCTTATCGGGGGCGACTGAAGCTTTCTTT
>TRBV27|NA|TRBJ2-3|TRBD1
CASSFSRGLRTDTQYF
TGTGCCAGCAGTTTTAGCAGGGGGCTGAGGACAGATACGCAGTATTTT
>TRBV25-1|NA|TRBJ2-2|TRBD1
CASSDPRRQGTGELFF
TGTGCCAGCAGTGACCCCAGGAGACAGGGCACCGGGGAGCTGTTTTTT
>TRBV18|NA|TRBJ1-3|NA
CASSPRDSGVKTGNTIYF
TGTGCCAGCTCACCGCGAGACTCGGGAGTGAAGACGGGAAACACCATATATTTT
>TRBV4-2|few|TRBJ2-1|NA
CASSSGDNEQFF
TGTGCCAGCAGTTCCGGGGACAATGAGCAGTTCTTC
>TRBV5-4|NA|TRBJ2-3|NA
CASSSDSYFTDTQYF
TGTGCCAGCAGCTCGGACAGCTATTTCACAGATACGCAGTATTTT
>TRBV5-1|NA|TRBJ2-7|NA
CASSLVGAARYEQYF
TGCGCCAGCAGCTTGGTAGGGGCAGCCAGGTACGAGCAGTACTTC
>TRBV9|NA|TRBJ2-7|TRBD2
CASSPHGTNSYEQYF
TGTGCCAGCAGCCCTCACGGGACTAACTCCTACGAGCAGTACTTC
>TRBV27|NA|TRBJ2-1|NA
CASSLSSKIGGHLHEQFF
TGTGCCAGCAGTTTATCATCAAAGATAGGGGGTCATCTCCATGAGCAGTTCTTC
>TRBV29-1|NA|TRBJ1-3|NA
CSVEDRNTIYF
TGCAGCGTTGAAGACAGAAACACCATATATTTT
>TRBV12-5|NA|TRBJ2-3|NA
CASGLVRGLSTDTQYF
TGTGCTAGTGGTTTGGTACGCGGCCTTAGCACAGATACGCAGTATTTT
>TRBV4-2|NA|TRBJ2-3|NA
CASSLLGPPSTDTQYF
TGTGCCAGCAGTCTTCTTGGGCCGCCCAGCACAGATACGCAGTATTTT
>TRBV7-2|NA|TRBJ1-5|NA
CASSLVGNQPQHF
TGTGCCAGCAGCTTAGTGGGTAATCAGCCCCAGCATTTT
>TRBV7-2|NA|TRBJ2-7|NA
CASSLATSKPVEQYF
TGTGCCAGCAGCTTAGCAACCTCGAAACCCGTCGAGCAGTACTTC
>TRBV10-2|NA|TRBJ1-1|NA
CASTLDGTEAFF
TGCGCCAGCACCCTAGATGGCACTGAAGCTTTCTTT
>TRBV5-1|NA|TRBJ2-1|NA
CASREVNRVGNEQFF
TGCGCCAGCAGAGAAGTAAACAGGGTTGGCAATGAGCAGTTCTTC
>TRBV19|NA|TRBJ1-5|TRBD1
CASSVTGGYSNQPQHF
TGTGCCAGTAGTGTAACAGGGGGGTATAGCAATCAGCCCCAGCATTTT
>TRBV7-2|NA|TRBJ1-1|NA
CASSFTSLLTEAFF
TGTGCCAGCAGCTTTACTAGCCTACTCACTGAAGCTTTCTTT
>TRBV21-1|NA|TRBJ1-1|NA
CASSRASQMNTEAFF
TGTGCCAGCAGCAGGGCGAGCCAAATGAACACTGAAGCTTTCTTT
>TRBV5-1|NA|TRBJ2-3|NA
CASSLLRLTPDTQYF
TGCGCCAGCAGCTTGTTGAGACTCACCCCAGATACGCAGTATTTT
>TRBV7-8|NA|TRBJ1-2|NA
CASSSDEPAANYGYTF
TGTGCCAGCAGCTCCGACGAGCCAGCTGCGAACTATGGCTACACCTTC
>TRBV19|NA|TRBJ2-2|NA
CASSIRGNTGELFF
TGTGCCAGTAGTATTCGGGGAAACACCGGGGAGCTGTTTTTT
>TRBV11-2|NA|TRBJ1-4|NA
CASSQDNNEKLFF
TGTGCCAGCAGCCAGGACAACAATGAAAAACTGTTTTTT
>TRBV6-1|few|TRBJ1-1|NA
CASSEGGLTEAFF
TGTGCCAGCAGTGAAGGAGGGCTCACTGAAGCTTTCTTT
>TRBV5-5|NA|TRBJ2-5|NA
CASSLQVGTQETQYF
TGTGCCAGCAGCCTACAGGTGGGGACCCAAGAGACCCAGTACTTC
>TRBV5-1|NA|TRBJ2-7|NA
CASSFSGTSYEQYF
TGCGCCAGCAGCTTTTCTGGGACCTCCTACGAGCAGTACTTC
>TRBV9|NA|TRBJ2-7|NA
CASSPGRGGSYEQYF
TGTGCCAGCAGCCCCGGAAGGGGGGGCTCCTACGAGCAGTACTTC
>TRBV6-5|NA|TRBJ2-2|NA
CASSSADSDTGELFF
TGTGCCAGCAGTTCGGCCGACTCGGACACCGGGGAGCTGTTTTTT